The 24 T cell receptor beta chains below come from one sample, sequenced in a study of T cell changes during pregnancy in multiple sclerosis (dated by TCRdb to between 2018 and 2021). Library prep was done by the immunoSEQ multiplex PCR assay. Drawn from immuneACCESS, this table holds only the in-frame rearrangements with V and J called that TCRdb kept. Clones are partly lost; checked studies trace under half to an unresolved V gene and leave the rest unexplained. The sample includes 50,000 to 70,000 clones, with roughly nine tenths observed a single time. About 2.2% of the sample is held by the ten biggest clonotypes. Source: peripheral blood, taken in the third trimester of pregnancy. The receptors shown here come from a female donor in good health, enrolled as a control in a pregnancy study.

The chain joins TRBV27 to TRBJ2-7; 12 bases match TRBD1. The CDR3 consists of 15 residues. The germline gives CDR1 MNHEY, CDR2 SMNVEV (reference sequence). With 4 bases clipped from V and 6 bases from J, the junction kept 7 bases outside the gene matches. CDR3 in amino acids: CASSSRDRGPLEQYF. CDR3 nucleotide sequence: TGTGCCAGCAGTTCGCGGGACAGGGGGCCCCTCGAGCAGTACTTC.

This clone was seen only a few times. The chain employs TRBV30 and TRBJ1-4; possibly TRBD1 for D (6 bases). Trimming stripped 7 bases from V and 11 bases from J, with 11 bases between. The CDR3 contains 10 residues. Germline CDR1 is GTSNPN and CDR2 is SVGIG (reference sequence). The CDR3 coding sequence is TGTGCCTTCGGACAGCCTAAACTGTTTTTT. Translated: CAFGQPKLFF.

The chain joins TRBV13 to TRBJ2-5; 7 bases fit TRBD2. This CDR3 is built from 15 residues. V dropped 4 bases and J dropped 3; count of bases not matched to a gene: 8. Germline V CDR1 and CDR2: PRHDT, FYEKMQ (reference sequence). The CDR3 nucleotides read TGTGCCAGCAGCTCCCCGGGACTATGGGAAGAGACCCAGTACTTC. It yields the protein CASSSPGLWEETQYF.

This clone has more than one count but fewer than ten. This chain uses TRBV28 with TRBJ1-4; D is perhaps TRBD1 (6 bases). The CDR3 runs 14 residues. The germline V gene has CDR1 MDHEN and CDR2 SYDVKM. The ends were cut back, 2 bases at V and 5 bases at J, with 9 bases in the middle. In DNA, the CDR3 is TGTGCCAGCAGTTTAGTTCAGGGGAATGAAAAACTGTTTTTT. Amino acids: CASSLVQGNEKLFF.

The gene calls are TRBV5-1 and TRBJ1-2; D gene unclear. With 0 bases removed from V and 7 bases from J, the gap between germline ends came to 10 bases. Looked up from germline, CDR1 is SGHRS and CDR2 is YFSETQ. This CDR3 has 13 residues. The CDR3 DNA is TGCGCCAGCAGCTTGGCCATCGGGTTTGGCTACACCTTC. This sequence encodes CASSLAIGFGYTF. The complete variable domain, with remaining parts taken from reference TRBV5-1 and TRBJ1-2, reads KAGVTQTPRYLIKTRGQQVTLSCSPISGHRSVSWYQQTPGQGLQFLFEYFSETQRNKGNFPGRFSGRQFSNSRSEMNVSTLELGDSALYLCASSLAIGFGYTFGSGTRLTVV.

The chain is built from TRBV11-3 and TRBJ2-1; weak D call: TRBD2 (7 bases). This CDR3 comprises 15 residues. Deletions cut 5 bases from V and 6 bases from J, with 17 bases between. Germline assignment: CDR1 SGHNT and CDR2 YENEEA. Here the CDR3 reads CASSRGGTDFNEQFF. Written as DNA, the CDR3 is TGTGCCAGCAGCCGCGGGGGCACCGATTTCAATGAGCAGTTCTTC.

The chain is built from TRBV5-1 and TRBJ2-2; 7 bases match TRBD2. The CDR3 runs 16 residues. Trimming cost V 1 base and J 3 bases; bases outside gene matches: 6. CDR1 is SGHRS, CDR2 YFSETQ, per germline. The CDR3 loop reads CASSLNRGVYTGELFF. DNA of the CDR3: TGCGCCAGCAGCTTGAACCGGGGGGTCTACACCGGGGAGCTGTTTTTT.

This chain uses TRBV5-4 with TRBJ2-7, with 7 bases lining up with TRBD1. The CDR3 covers 16 residues. Unmatched junction bases numbered 8, after V lost 0 bases and J lost 2 bases. Germline V lookup: CDR1 SGHNT, CDR2 YYREEE (reference sequence). The CDR3 bases are TGTGCCAGCAGCTTGGAACTCAGGACAGGCACCTACGAGCAGTACTTC. Translating it yields CASSLELRTGTYEQYF.

This rearrangement joins TRBV2 to TRBJ2-2; the D gene is possibly TRBD2 (5 bases). Germline CDR1 is SNHLY and CDR2 is FYNNEI. The CDR3 spans 14 residues. V shed 8 bases and J shed 3 bases, with 13 bases lying between them. The CDR3 nucleotides read TGTGCCAGCCGGGGAGACGGGTACACCGGGGAGCTGTTTTTT. Encoded protein: CASRGDGYTGELFF.

The chain combines TRBV27 with TRBJ2-7; TRBD2 matches 8 bases. The germline V gene encodes CDR1 MNHEY and CDR2 SMNVEV (reference sequence). The V and J ends lost 10 bases and 6 bases, in that order; junction bases with no gene match: 11. The CDR3 sequence is 13 residues long. The CDR3 region is CATNWNGGGEQYF. The CDR3 DNA sequence: TGTGCCACCAACTGGAACGGGGGGGGCGAGCAGTACTTC.

The gene calls are TRBV15 and TRBJ2-7; the match to TRBD2 covers 9 bases. CDR3 length equals 16 residues. Germline CDR1 reads LNHNV; CDR2 reads YYDKDF (reference sequence). V trimming: 0 bases; J trimming: 6 bases; junction bases outside the gene matches: 9. CDR3 region: CATSRDTLAGRGEQYF. CDR3 bases: TGTGCCACCAGCAGAGATACCCTAGCGGGACGGGGCGAGCAGTACTTC.

J is TRBJ2-3 and V is TRBV7-8, with D tentatively TRBD2 (5 bases). V was shortened by 4 bases and J by 0 bases, with 11 bases between the two germline ends. Per the germline V gene, CDR1 is SGHVS and CDR2 is FQNEAQ. The CDR3 contains 15 residues. CDR3 in amino acids: CASSSDSTSTDTQYF. As DNA, the CDR3 is TGTGCCAGCAGCTCGGACTCCACTAGCACAGATACGCAGTATTTT.

The chain carries TRBV6-5 and TRBJ2-3; D is perhaps TRBD2 (5 bases). Germline V lookup: CDR1 MNHEY, CDR2 SVGAGI. The CDR3 sequence is 14 residues long. V dropped 7 bases and J dropped 6 bases, with 17 bases sitting between them. CDR3 coding DNA: TGTGCCAGCACGGGCGGGCAAGGCGTGGATACGCAGTATTTT. This sequence encodes CASTGGQGVDTQYF.

This chain joins TRBV19 and TRBJ1-1; 7 bases are a match to TRBD1. Per the germline V gene, CDR1 is LNHDA and CDR2 is SQIVND (reference sequence). The CDR3 length is 23 residues. Unmatched junction bases numbered 29, after V lost 3 bases and J lost 1 base. CDR3 coding DNA: TGTGCCAGTAGTATGCCCCGTCGACAGGGTACTAGTGGGAGACTACGGAGGAACACTGAAGCTTTCTTT. Its protein product is CASSMPRRQGTSGRLRRNTEAFF. Full variable domain (missing parts from reference TRBV19 and TRBJ1-1): DGGITQSPKYLFRKEGQNVTLSCEQNLNHDAMYWYRQDPGQGLRLIYYSQIVNDFQKGDIAEGYSVSREKKESFPLTVTSAQKNPTAFYLCASSMPRRQGTSGRLRRNTEAFFGQGTRLTVV.

This sequence joins TRBV2 and TRBJ2-1; 9 bases fit TRBD1. The V segment lost 5 bases and the J segment 7 bases; nucleotides outside the gene matches: 9. The CDR3 consists of 15 residues. Germline CDR1 and CDR2: SNHLY and FYNNEI. The CDR3 coding sequence is TGTGCCAGCAGTCACCCGGGACAGGGTCGGAATGAGCAGTTCTTC. Protein sequence: CASSHPGQGRNEQFF.

The chain has TRBV2 and TRBJ1-5; TRBD1 matches at 8 bases. Germline V gene sequence: CDR1 SNHLY, CDR2 FYNNEI. The CDR3 totals 16 residues. V dropped 3 bases and J dropped 5; count of bases not matched to a gene: 9. This CDR3 reads CASSDGDRGLDQPQHF. The CDR3, as DNA: TGTGCCAGCAGTGACGGAGACAGGGGCCTAGATCAGCCCCAGCATTTT.

The chain has TRBV19 and TRBJ1-1, with a possible D match to TRBD1 (5 bases). This CDR3 spans 17 amino acids. Germline CDR1 and CDR2: LNHDA and SQIVND (reference sequence). Trimming cost V 6 bases and J 0 bases, with 20 bases left between them. The CDR3 nucleotides are TGTGCCAGTAGGAATAGGCAGGGTATCTCACTGAACACTGAAGCTTTCTTT. This encodes CASRNRQGISLNTEAFF. Using reference TRBV19 and TRBJ1-1 for the parts outside the CDR3, the full variable domain is DGGITQSPKYLFRKEGQNVTLSCEQNLNHDAMYWYRQDPGQGLRLIYYSQIVNDFQKGDIAEGYSVSREKKESFPLTVTSAQKNPTAFYLCASRNRQGISLNTEAFFGQGTRLTVV.

The chain couples TRBV5-1 to TRBJ1-4, with D maybe TRBD1 (5 bases). Per germline, CDR1 SGHRS and CDR2 YFSETQ. Between the trimmed V and J ends, which lost 3 bases and 5 bases, there was a span of 14 bases. The CDR3 loop spans 15 amino acids. CDR3 in amino acids: CASSSYIGQNEKLFF. As DNA, the CDR3 is TGCGCCAGCAGCTCCTACATAGGACAAAATGAAAAACTGTTTTTT.

The rearrangement uses TRBV19 and TRBJ1-2, with TRBD1 matching 9 bases. The CDR3 has 12 amino acids. From germline, CDR1 is LNHDA and CDR2 SQIVND (reference sequence). V lost 10 bases to trimming and J lost 6 bases; unmatched junction nucleotides: 6. CDR3 bases: TGTGCCACTAAGACAGGGGGAGATGGCTACACCTTC. The encoded protein is CATKTGGDGYTF. Supplemented by reference TRBV19 and TRBJ1-2, the full variable domain reads DGGITQSPKYLFRKEGQNVTLSCEQNLNHDAMYWYRQDPGQGLRLIYYSQIVNDFQKGDIAEGYSVSREKKESFPLTVTSAQKNPTAFYLCATKTGGDGYTFGSGTRLTVV.

The chain employs TRBV11-3 and TRBJ2-2; 9 bases line up with TRBD2. V was pared by 4 bases and J by 5 bases, with 11 bases of the junction left unmatched. Germline assignment: CDR1 SGHNT and CDR2 YENEEA. This CDR3 has 17 amino acids. CDR3: CASSSRVSGRQTGELFF. The CDR3 DNA reads TGTGCCAGCAGCTCCCGGGTTAGCGGGAGACAAACCGGGGAGCTGTTTTTT.

This clone was seen only a few times. The chain has TRBV15 and TRBJ2-3; 7 positions match TRBD1. With V trimmed by 4 bases and J by 2 bases, 6 bases remained unmatched. The CDR3 is made up of 15 amino acids. From germline, CDR1 is LNHNV and CDR2 YYDKDF (reference sequence). The CDR3 coding sequence is TGTGCCACCAGCAACGGGGACAGCGACACAGATACGCAGTATTTT. It specifies CATSNGDSDTDTQYF.

The gene calls are TRBV7-9 and TRBJ1-2; 10 bases line up with TRBD1. Germline-derived CDR1 and CDR2 are SEHNR and FQNEAQ (reference sequence). This CDR3 is 15 amino acids long. The junction had 5 bases not matched to a gene; V was cut back by 3 bases and J by 4 bases. DNA for the CDR3: TGTGCCAGCAGCTTGGACAGGGGGGCAGGCTATGGCTACACCTTC. As protein: CASSLDRGAGYGYTF.

The chain links TRBV7-9 to TRBJ2-3, with D hard to call. The CDR3 runs to 14 residues. Trimming left V 5 bases short and J 0 bases short, with 9 bases between. The germline V gene has CDR1 SEHNR and CDR2 FQNEAQ (reference sequence). In nucleotides, the CDR3 is TGTGCCAGCAGCCCCTACGGTAGCACAGATACGCAGTATTTT. Translating it yields CASSPYGSTDTQYF.

This sequence joins TRBV5-6 and TRBJ1-2, with TRBD1 identical over 8 bases. The V and J ends lost 1 base and 4 bases, in that order; junction bases with no gene match: 9. Germline CDR1 reads SGHDT; CDR2 reads YYEEEE. This CDR3 has 16 amino acids. The CDR3 spells CASSLIRQGAAYGYTF. The CDR3 nucleotides read TGTGCCAGCAGCTTGATTCGGCAGGGGGCGGCCTATGGCTACACCTTC.